This T cell receptor beta chain originates from a study of shared clonotypes between healthy human individuals. Deep was the level at which the assay was run. Clones were sequenced by immunoSEQ multiplex PCR, and TCRdb holds only the in-frame ones, with some missing. The repertoire has 800,000 to 1,200,000 clones, 75% to 85% of them found once; the top ten carry 0.5% to 0.6%. There were only Caucasian adults among the donors, and all lived in Nashville, Tennessee. V was pared by 4 bases and J by 5 bases, with 5 bases of the junction left unmatched. Germline V gene sequence: CDR1 MGHDK, CDR2 SYGVNS. CDR3 length: 15 amino acids.

What was sequenced was memory CD4+ T cells from PBMCs. As to subset: CD45RA-negative fraction. This clonotype was sampled from a man aged 18 to 30 in good health. Some clones in this sample may be carry-over from other donors' samples. This rearrangement joins TRBV25-1 to TRBJ1-4; 9 bases map to TRBD1. In DNA, the CDR3 is TGTGCCAGCAGTGCCACGACAGGGGGGAATGAAAAACTGTTTTTT. Its translation is CASSATTGGNEKLFF.